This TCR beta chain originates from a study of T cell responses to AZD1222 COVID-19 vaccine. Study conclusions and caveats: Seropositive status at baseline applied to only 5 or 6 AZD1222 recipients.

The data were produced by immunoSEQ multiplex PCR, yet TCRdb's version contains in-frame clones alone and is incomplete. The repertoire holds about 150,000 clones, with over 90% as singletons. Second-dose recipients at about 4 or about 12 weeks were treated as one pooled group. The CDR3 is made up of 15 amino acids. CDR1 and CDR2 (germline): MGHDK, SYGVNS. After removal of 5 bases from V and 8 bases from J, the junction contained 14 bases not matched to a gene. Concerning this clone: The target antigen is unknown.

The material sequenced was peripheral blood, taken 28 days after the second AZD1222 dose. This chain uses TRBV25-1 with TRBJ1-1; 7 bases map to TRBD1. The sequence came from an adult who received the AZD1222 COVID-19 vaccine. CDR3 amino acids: CASSPLDRPGVEAFF. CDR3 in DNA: TGTGCCAGCAGTCCACTGGACAGGCCAGGGGTGGAAGCTTTCTTT.